The next 20 T cell receptor beta chains were all read from a single sample in a study of blood T cells in healthy people across ages. A second about 7 to 11 cycle PCR used barcoded and J-beta primers. TCRdb re-called the 5' RACE reads with MiXCR, one entry per CDR3 protein. The data contain under 1,000,000 distinct CDR3 sequences, about half of them seen just once; the ten biggest clones take up 15% to 20%. Sample: blood. Receptor source: an elderly man in good health.

There are a few counts of this clonotype. The chain employs TRBV29-1 and TRBJ1-2, with D unclear. This CDR3 comprises 14 residues. Per the germline V gene, CDR1 is SQVTM and CDR2 is ANQGSEA. V was cut by 3 bases and J by 0 bases, with 11 bases left in between. CDR3 sequence (DNA): TGCAGCGTTGATCCCGCGTGGACTAACTATGGCTACACCTTC. Translation: CSVDPAWTNYGYTF.

The V and J genes are TRBV4-1 and TRBJ2-5; TRBD1 aligns across 7 bases. J was trimmed by 11 bases and V by 4 bases; bases with no gene match: 10. The CDR3 has 13 residues. Per the germline V gene, CDR1 is MGHRA and CDR2 is YSYEKL. The CDR3 reads CASSRATGNEQYF. CDR3 coding DNA: TGCGCCAGCAGCCGAGCGACAGGGAATGAGCAGTACTTC.

The chain has TRBV20-1 and TRBJ2-3; D perhaps matches TRBD2 (7 bases). V shed 8 bases and J shed 3 bases, with 18 bases lying between them. Per the germline V gene, CDR1 is DFQATT and CDR2 is SNEGSKA (reference sequence). This CDR3 region has 14 residues. The CDR3 DNA follows: TGCAGTCCGAGGGGGGGGCGAGGTACAGATACGCAGTATTTT. This gives the protein CSPRGGRGTDTQYF.

CDR3 residues: CASSPDGQPWGVAFF. DNA of the CDR3: TGTGCCAGCAGCCCCGATGGGCAGCCATGGGGGGTAGCTTTCTTT. V is TRBV11-2 and J is TRBJ1-1; perhaps TRBD1 as D (5 bases). Germline CDR1 is SGHAT and CDR2 is FQNNGV. This CDR3 has 15 amino acids. With 5 bases removed from V and 10 bases from J, the gap between germline ends came to 23 bases.

The chain has TRBV5-1 and TRBJ2-3; a weak D match, TRBD2 (5 bases). Germline values: CDR1 SGHRS, CDR2 YFSETQ. V dropped 0 bases and J dropped 1 base, with 9 bases sitting between them. The CDR3 is 15 residues long. The CDR3 here is CASSLVAPGTDTQYF. Written as DNA, the CDR3 is TGCGCCAGCAGCTTGGTAGCGCCAGGCACAGATACGCAGTATTTT.

This clonotype was seen more than once but under ten times. V gene TRBV20-1 combines with J gene TRBJ1-2; a possible D gene is TRBD1 (6 bases). This CDR3 spans 14 amino acids. V was clipped by 3 bases and J by 8 bases, with 19 bases between them. Looked up from germline, CDR1 is DFQATT and CDR2 is SNEGSKA (reference sequence). In nucleotides, the CDR3 is TGCAGTGCTAGTGAGGCAGGGGAATGGAAGGGCTACACCTTC. This gives the protein CSASEAGEWKGYTF.

The rearrangement joins TRBV10-3 to TRBJ2-1, with D hard to call. This CDR3 comprises 14 residues. Germline-derived CDR1 and CDR2 are ENHRY and SYGVKD. The V end lost 10 bases, the J end lost 0 bases, and 13 bases lay between the germline ends. The CDR3 is CATARRGSYNEQFF. As DNA, the CDR3 is TGTGCCACTGCCAGACGTGGCTCCTACAATGAGCAGTTCTTC.

V and J are TRBV7-2 and TRBJ2-1, with 12 nucleotides matching TRBD2. In germline, CDR1 is SGHTA, CDR2 FQGNSA. The V segment lost 4 bases and the J segment 5 bases; nucleotides outside the gene matches: 0. This CDR3 has 14 amino acids. CDR3 amino acids: CASSWTSGDNEQFF. CDR3 coding DNA: TGTGCCAGCAGCTGGACTAGCGGGGACAATGAGCAGTTCTTC.

This clonotype occurred a few times. This chain links TRBV11-2 with TRBJ1-2; no firm D call. This CDR3 comprises 15 residues. V was shortened by 0 bases and J by 4 bases, with 12 bases between the two germline ends. CDR1 is SGHAT, CDR2 FQNNGV, per germline. The CDR3 sequence: CASSLDLRSSYGYTF. DNA for the CDR3: TGTGCCAGCAGCTTAGATCTCCGGTCGTCCTATGGCTACACCTTC. The whole variable domain, filled in from reference TRBV11-2 and TRBJ1-2, reads EAGVAQSPRYKIIEKRQSVAFWCNPISGHATLYWYQQILGQGPKLLIQFQNNGVVDDSQLPKDRFSAERLKGVDSTLKIQPAKLEDSAVYLCASSLDLRSSYGYTFGSGTRLTVV.

This clonotype was recorded only once. J is TRBJ1-1 and V is TRBV6-1, with D hard to call. The CDR3 covers 11 residues. V was clipped by 0 bases and J by 7 bases, with 3 bases between them. Per germline, CDR1 MNHNS and CDR2 SASEGT. CDR3 coding DNA: TGTGCCAGCAGTGAAGCTCGTGAAGCTTTCTTT. Protein sequence: CASSEAREAFF.

V gene TRBV4-1 combines with J gene TRBJ2-7, with TRBD1 matching 9 bases. CDR1 and CDR2 from the germline V gene are MGHRA and YSYEKL. The ends lost 0 bases at V and 0 bases at J; junction bases unmatched: 3. This CDR3 is 16 amino acids long. The CDR3 is CASSQDQGQGSYEQYF. For the CDR3, the DNA is TGCGCCAGCAGCCAAGATCAGGGACAGGGCTCCTACGAGCAGTACTTC.

The CDR3 nucleotides are TGTGCCAGCAGCCCACCGGGGAGAGGCAATGAGCAGTACTTC. It codes for CASSPPGRGNEQYF. The V and J genes are TRBV7-3 and TRBJ2-7, with D maybe TRBD2 (5 bases). The V gene's germline CDR1 is SGHTA and CDR2 FQGTGA. V was shortened by 5 bases and J by 7 bases, with 18 bases between the two germline ends. The CDR3 extends over 14 amino acids.

The chain carries TRBV5-1 and TRBJ2-1; weak D call: TRBD2 (5 bases). The V gene lost 5 bases and the J gene lost 8 bases, with 11 bases spanning the gap. CDR1 and CDR2 from the germline V gene are SGHRS and YFSETQ. The CDR3 is 12 residues long. CDR3 nucleotide sequence: TGCGCCAGCAGGAGAGAGGGCGATGAGCAGTTCTTC. Translating gives CASRREGDEQFF. The full variable domain, with the rest looked up from reference TRBV5-1 and TRBJ2-1, is KAGVTQTPRYLIKTRGQQVTLSCSPISGHRSVSWYQQTPGQGLQFLFEYFSETQRNKGNFPGRFSGRQFSNSRSEMNVSTLELGDSALYLCASRREGDEQFFGPGTRLTVL.

As for this clonotype: Germline and junction disagree at one end, which may indicate a read error. This chain uses TRBV7-3 with TRBJ2-3, with 7 bases fitting TRBD2. This CDR3 is built from 14 residues. Germline V gene data show CDR1 as SGHTA and CDR2 as FQGTGA. The CDR3 spells CASSLAGVRDTKYF. CDR3 bases: TGTGCCAGCAGCTTAGCGGGAGTCAGAGATACGAAGTATTTT.

This clonotype was counted at least ten times. The gene calls are TRBV2 and TRBJ2-5; D might be TRBD2 (6 bases). Germline V gene lookup returns CDR1 SNHLY and CDR2 FYNNEI. V was trimmed by 3 bases and J by 7 bases, leaving 6 bases between them. The CDR3 is made up of 11 amino acids. For the CDR3, the DNA is TGTGCCAGCAGTGAGGGGGGGACCCAGTACTTC. Translation gives CASSEGGTQYF.

The chain carries TRBV24-1 and TRBJ2-1; 9 bases are shared with TRBD2. The CDR3 has 17 amino acids. With V trimmed by 7 bases and J by 12 bases, 21 bases remained unmatched. The germline gives CDR1 KGHDR, CDR2 SFDVKD. The CDR3 DNA follows: TGTGCCACCAGCGCAACAGCGGGGACTAGCTTCTCATCACGGCAGTTCTTC. This gives the protein CATSATAGTSFSSRQFF.

This clonotype was recorded at least ten times. The chain couples TRBV20-1 to TRBJ2-4; 7 bases match TRBD1. The CDR3 length is 16 residues. V was clipped by 6 bases and J by 0 bases; unmatched bases: 11. CDR1 and CDR2 from the germline V gene are DFQATT and SNEGSKA (reference sequence). In nucleotides, the CDR3 is TGCAGTGCCGCGATCAGGACAGGAGTAGCCAAAAACATTCAGTACTTC. This codes for CSAAIRTGVAKNIQYF.

This clonotype was found a few times. The chain recombines TRBV9 with TRBJ1-2, with a weak D call TRBD1 (5 bases). Trimming took off 0 bases at V and 1 base at J, with 13 bases between the two ends. The CDR3 runs to 16 residues. Looked up from germline, CDR1 is SGDLS and CDR2 is YYNGEE. The CDR3 bases are TGTGCCAGCAGCGTAGCGGCATTCGGGGGTAACTATGGCTACACCTTC. Its protein product is CASSVAAFGGNYGYTF.

The V gene is TRBV5-1, the J gene TRBJ1-1; weak D call: TRBD1 (5 bases). CDR3 length: 15 amino acids. The germline V gene has CDR1 SGHRS and CDR2 YFSETQ. V lost 2 bases and J lost 0, with 11 bases in between. CDR3 protein: CASSFMPGLNTEAFF. As DNA, the CDR3 is TGCGCCAGCAGCTTTATGCCAGGGTTGAACACTGAAGCTTTCTTT.

A few counts support this clonotype. The chain employs TRBV4-2 and TRBJ2-1; D gene uncertain. V was shortened by 0 bases and J by 6 bases, with 9 bases between the two germline ends. Germline CDR1 reads LGHNA; CDR2 reads YNFKEQ. The CDR3 runs to 14 residues. The CDR3 here is CASSQERASNEQFF. CDR3 DNA sequence: TGTGCCAGCAGCCAAGAAAGGGCCAGCAATGAGCAGTTCTTC.